This TCR beta chain was sequenced for a study of blood T cell repertoires in COVID-19. At the level of the study: PBMCs, B-cell-depleted T cells, or T cells were the source of the cDNA or gDNA that made up the material.

This clone was observed a single time. Source study methods: Nucleated cell counts were estimated from reference gene primer amplification. TCRdb's table, derived via immunoSEQ multiplex PCR, lists solely in-frame clones and lacks some. The D gene and trimming were derived from the DNA, and the V and J assignments and clone size from that table. Of more than 150,000 clones in the sample, 70% to 90% were seen once. The germline V gene has CDR1 ENHRY and CDR2 SYGVKD. The CDR3 runs to 16 residues. Between the trimmed V and J ends, which lost 3 bases and 0 bases, there was a span of 12 bases. This clonotype originated in a man aged 55-75 years with acute or convalescent COVID-19. V usage is TRBV10-3 and J usage is TRBJ1-5; D remains ambiguous. The sequencing sample was made of peripheral blood. The CDR3 nucleotides are TGTGCCATCAGTGATAGTCAGGCCGATAGCAATCAGCCCCAGCATTTT. Its translation: CAISDSQADSNQPQHF.